This TCR beta chain was captured in a study of control samples from healthy donors and cancer patients. Germline lookup yields CDR1 SGHDT and CDR2 YYEEEE. The CDR3 contains 14 residues. V lost 5 bases to trimming and J lost 1 base, with 12 bases between them. The data were produced by immunoSEQ multiplex PCR, yet TCRdb's version contains in-frame clones alone and is incomplete. The sample gives roughly 93,000 clones, 85% to 90% of which show up once; about 9.5% is in the top ten. Source material: PBMCs. The rearrangement links TRBV5-6 to TRBJ1-1, with TRBD1 as a possible D gene (5 bases). This sequence originates from a woman aged 45-59 years with colorectal cancer. The CDR3 here is CASSFRQGNTEAFF. The CDR3 DNA is TGTGCCAGCAGTTTCCGGCAGGGGAACACTGAAGCTTTCTTT.